This T cell receptor (beta chain) was identified in a study of blood T cell repertoires in COVID-19. Study-wide background: Collection of acute and convalescent COVID-19 samples took place in the United States, Italy and Spain.

There are 14 residues in the CDR3. Germline V lookup: CDR1 LNHNV, CDR2 YYDKDF (reference sequence). With 4 bases clipped from V and 3 bases from J, the junction kept 4 bases outside the gene matches. Sequencing was performed with immunoSEQ multiplex PCR; in TCRdb, only in-frame clones are kept and a portion is missing. In the table there are some 38,000 clones, 75% to 90% of which are singletons. The sequenced sample was peripheral blood. This receptor was obtained from a man in his fifties or sixties with active or convalescent COVID-19. J is TRBJ1-1 and V is TRBV15, with 8 bases fitting TRBD1. CDR3 nucleotide sequence: TGTGCCACCAGCAAAACGACAGGGGACACTGAAGCTTTCTTT. Its translation is CATSKTTGDTEAFF. Filled out from reference TRBV15 and TRBJ1-1, the complete variable domain reads DAMVIQNPRYQVTQFGKPVTLSCSQTLNHNVMYWYQQKSSQAPKLLFHYYDKDFNNEADTPDNFQSRRPNTSFCFLDIRSPGLGDTAMYLCATSKTTGDTEAFFGQGTRLTVV.